The clone carrying this T cell receptor beta chain has just a few counts. The antigen is unknown. Amplified TCR beta CDR3 regions came from RNA transcripts. The TCR CDR3 first-round RT-PCR relied on the HTBI primer set. TCRdb redid the calling of the multiplex PCR reads with MiXCR, one entry per CDR3 protein. The sample holds 350,000 or so distinct CDR3 sequences, less than 20% seen once. At least 3 on the Clinical Activity Score was recorded for ophthalmopathy patients, who also had NOSPECS grade at least 4 and duration under 3 months. These data are taken from a study of T cells in Graves' hyperthyroidism and ophthalmopathy. General study findings and limits: Blood also held most thyroid clonotypes expanded beyond 0.001.

Trimming removed 6 bases at V and 1 base at J, with 9 bases between. Per the germline V gene, CDR1 is DFQATT and CDR2 is SNEGSKA (reference sequence). The CDR3 length is 12 residues. The origin of this receptor is a woman aged 35 to 49 with Graves' ophthalmopathy. The rearrangement joins TRBV20-1 to TRBJ1-2; no reliable D call. The sequenced sample was blood. CDR3 bases: TGCAGTGCCTCGGGCATTAACTATGGCTACACCTTC. Translating gives CSASGINYGYTF.